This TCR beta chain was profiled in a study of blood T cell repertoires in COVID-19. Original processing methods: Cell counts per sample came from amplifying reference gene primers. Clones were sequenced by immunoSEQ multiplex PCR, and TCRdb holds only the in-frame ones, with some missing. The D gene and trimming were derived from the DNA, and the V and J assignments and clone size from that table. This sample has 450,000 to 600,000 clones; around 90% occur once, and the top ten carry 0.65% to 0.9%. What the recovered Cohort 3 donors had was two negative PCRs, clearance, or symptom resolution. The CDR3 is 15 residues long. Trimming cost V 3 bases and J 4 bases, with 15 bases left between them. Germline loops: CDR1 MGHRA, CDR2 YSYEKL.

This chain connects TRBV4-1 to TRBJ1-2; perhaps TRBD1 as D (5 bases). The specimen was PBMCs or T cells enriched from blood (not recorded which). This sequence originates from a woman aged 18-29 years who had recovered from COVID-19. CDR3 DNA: TGCGCCAGCAGCCACGAAAGGTCAGGGTCCTATGGCTACACCTTC. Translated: CASSHERSGSYGYTF.